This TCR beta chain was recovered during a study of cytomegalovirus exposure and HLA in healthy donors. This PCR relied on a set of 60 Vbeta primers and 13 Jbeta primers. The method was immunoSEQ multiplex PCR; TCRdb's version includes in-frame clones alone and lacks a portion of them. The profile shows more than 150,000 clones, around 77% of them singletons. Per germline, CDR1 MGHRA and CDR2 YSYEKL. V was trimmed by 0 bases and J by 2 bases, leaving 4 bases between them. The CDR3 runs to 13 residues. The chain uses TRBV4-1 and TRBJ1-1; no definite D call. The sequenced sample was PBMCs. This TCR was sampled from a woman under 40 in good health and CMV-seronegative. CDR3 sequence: CASSQDSNTEAFF. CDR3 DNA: TGCGCCAGCAGCCAAGATTCAAACACTGAAGCTTTCTTT.